This T cell receptor beta chain was sequenced for a study of Ad26.COV2.S vaccination and SARS-CoV-2 variants. Overall study context: Donor had been placed in the Ad26.COV2.S arm of the COV1001 trial.

Study findings and constraints: Substantial breadth in spike-specific CD8+ and CD4+ T cell responses was reportedly seen after vaccination. Vaccinees and placebo recipients showed similar non-spike TCR breadth.

Treatment noted: 15 to 20 received Ad26.COV2.S at low or high dose, single or two shots; 5 received placebo; per-sample allocation not given. Sampling happened 63 days after the first vaccine or placebo injection. The CDR3 covers 16 residues. CDR1 SGHRS and CDR2 YFSETQ come from the germline V gene. The junction had 8 bases not matched to a gene; V was cut back by 0 bases and J by 2 bases. Libraries were prepared by immunoSEQ multiplex PCR; TCRdb keeps only in-frame clonotypes and omits some of them. The table lists fewer than 500,000 clones, 75% to 95% of them singletons. This clone was seen a single time. The antigen is undetermined.

V gene TRBV5-1 combines with J gene TRBJ2-7; 7 bases are a match to TRBD1. The specimen comprised peripheral blood, sampled in a trial of Ad26.COV2.S vaccine versus placebo. The receptor comes from a person between 18 and 60 years old who received the Ad26.COV2.S COVID-19 vaccine or a placebo. For the CDR3, the DNA is TGCGCCAGCAGCTTGGGTACAGGGGCAAGACCCTACGAGCAGTACTTC. Its translation: CASSLGTGARPYEQYF.